The following is a T cell receptor beta chain sequence with its context. The antigen remains unidentified. A much bigger clone sits one base away, suggesting this may be a read error. The second PCR ran 7 to 11 cycles with a sample-barcoded 5' primer and J-beta primers. MiXCR, applied by TCRdb to the 5' RACE reads, yields one record per CDR3 protein. The table lists 800,000 to 950,000 distinct CDR3 sequences, approximately 32% of them singletons, with about 10% in the top ten. The sample belongs to a study of blood T cells in healthy people across ages. Broader study findings: Researchers report that TCR beta diversity correlated strongly with naive T cell percentage.

The V end lost 10 bases, the J end lost 2 bases, and 18 bases lay between the germline ends. The CDR3 is made up of 14 amino acids. CDR1 is SGHVS and CDR2 is FQNEAQ in the germline V gene. The same specimen was also included in a second study, on T cells of mothers and their children.

V and J are TRBV7-8 and TRBJ2-7; D might be TRBD2 (5 bases). Sequencing was carried out using blood. The sequence was collected from a middle-aged woman in good health. The CDR3 sequence is CANRGMTGPYEQYF. DNA of the CDR3: TGTGCCAACAGAGGGATGACTGGACCCTACGAGCAGTACTTC.